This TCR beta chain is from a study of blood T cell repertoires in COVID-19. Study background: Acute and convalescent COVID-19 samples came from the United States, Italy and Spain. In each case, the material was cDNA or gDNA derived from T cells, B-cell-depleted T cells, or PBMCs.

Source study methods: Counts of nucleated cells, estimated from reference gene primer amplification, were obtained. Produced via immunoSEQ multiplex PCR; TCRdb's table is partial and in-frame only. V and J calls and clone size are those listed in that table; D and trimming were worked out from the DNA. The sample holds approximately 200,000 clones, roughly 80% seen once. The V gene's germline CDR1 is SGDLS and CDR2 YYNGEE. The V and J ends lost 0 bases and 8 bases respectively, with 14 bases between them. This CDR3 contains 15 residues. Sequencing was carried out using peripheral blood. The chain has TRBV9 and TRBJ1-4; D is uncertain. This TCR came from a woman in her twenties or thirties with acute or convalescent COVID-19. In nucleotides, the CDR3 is TGTGCCAGCAGCGTAGAGCCCGGTCTCGGGGAAAAACTGTTTTTT. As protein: CASSVEPGLGEKLFF.